The text below deals with one T cell receptor beta chain. The sample belongs to a study of shared clonotypes between healthy human individuals. Germline values: CDR1 SEHNR, CDR2 FQNEAQ (reference sequence). V shed 5 bases, J shed 0 bases, and the junction held 5 bases outside the gene matches. This CDR3 region has 15 residues. This table comes from immunoSEQ multiplex PCR, and its TCRdb copy is limited to in-frame clones, with some not included. The sample has 900,000 to 1,200,000 clones, more than 75% seen once. Sequenced: memory CD4+ T cells from PBMCs. Subset reported: CD45RA-negative fraction. The receptor's source is a man aged 18 to 29 in good health. Some clones in this sample may be carry-over from other donors' samples. This rearrangement joins TRBV7-9 to TRBJ2-3, with 7 bases aligning to TRBD1. CDR3 coding DNA: TGTGCCAGCAGCGAGGGACAGTTCAGCACAGATACGCAGTATTTT. It is translated as CASSEGQFSTDTQYF.